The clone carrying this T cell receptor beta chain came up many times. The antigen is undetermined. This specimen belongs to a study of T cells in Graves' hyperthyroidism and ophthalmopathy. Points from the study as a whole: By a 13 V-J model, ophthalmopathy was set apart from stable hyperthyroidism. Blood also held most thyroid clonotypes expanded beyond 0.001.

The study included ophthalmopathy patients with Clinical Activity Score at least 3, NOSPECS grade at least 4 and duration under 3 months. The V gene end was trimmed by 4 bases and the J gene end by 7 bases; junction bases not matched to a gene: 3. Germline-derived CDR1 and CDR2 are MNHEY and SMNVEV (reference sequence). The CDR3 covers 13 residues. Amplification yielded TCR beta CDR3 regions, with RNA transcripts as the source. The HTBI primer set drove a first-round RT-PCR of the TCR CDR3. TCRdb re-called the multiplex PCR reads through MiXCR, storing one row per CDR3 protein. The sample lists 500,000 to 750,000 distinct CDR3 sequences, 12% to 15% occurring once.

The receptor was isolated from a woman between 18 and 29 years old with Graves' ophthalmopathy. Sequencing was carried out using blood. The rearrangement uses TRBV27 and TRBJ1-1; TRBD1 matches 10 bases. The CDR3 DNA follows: TGTGCCAGCAGTTCGACAGGGGGCAATGAAGCTTTCTTT. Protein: CASSSTGGNEAFF.